This T cell receptor beta chain was captured in a study of T cells in severe cutaneous drug reactions. Study-wide results and limits: A public TCRbeta CDR3 appeared in all seven CBZ-SJS/TEN blister samples, averaging roughly 15%.

Carbamazepine had induced Stevens-Johnson syndrome or toxic epidermal necrolysis in the sequenced donors. On this clonotype: Its antigen is not identified.

Germline V gives CDR1 SNHLY, CDR2 FYNNEI. The CDR3 spans 14 residues. Libraries were made by iRepertoire multiplex PCR with TCR subtype-specific primers for bulk and single-cell sequencing. Bulk TCR beta libraries: multiplex PCR with V-, D- and J-region primers. TCRdb re-analyzed the multiplex PCR reads; it lists each CDR3 protein once, without DNA. The table lists about 2,700 distinct CDR3 sequences. Sequenced input: cells from a skin blister. This sequence joins TRBV2 and TRBJ1-1. The receptor was isolated from a human donor with toxic epidermal necrolysis, a severe cutaneous drug reaction. CDR3 sequence reads: CASQGYSQNTEAFF. The entire variable domain, with the rest obtained from reference TRBV2 and TRBJ1-1, is as follows: EPEVTQTPSHQVTQMGQEVILRCVPISNHLYFYWYRQILGQKVEFLVSFYNNEISEKSEIFDDQFSVERPDGSNFTLKIRSTKLEDSAMYFCASQGYSQNTEAFFGQGTRLTVV.